This T cell receptor (beta chain) is from a study of identical twins listed by TCRdb under 2016. Context from the whole study: The study deep-sequenced TCR alpha and beta repertoires from monozygotic twins, unrelated adults of various ages and cord blood to test whether fetal clonotypes persist. To rule out contamination, the twin experiments were replicated at different times with different library preparation protocols.

This clonotype was seen only a few times. What antigen it recognizes has not been identified. Base qualities were left out, and no much larger clone turns up one base away. The library came from 5' RACE. TCRdb shows the sequencer as Illumina HiSeq 2000. Template switching added a universal primer binding site, and the final cDNA carried a unique molecular identifier that allowed TCR cDNA molecules to be counted accurately. Specific primers in the conserved constant-segment region were used to synthesize first-strand cDNA for TCR alpha and beta chains. Each cDNA library was double barcoded, with a SMART-Mk sample barcode plus Illumina barcodes, to control for contamination. TruSeq adapter sequences along with Illumina sample barcodes were introduced in two successive PCR steps. TCR alpha and beta cDNA libraries were sequenced on the Illumina HiSeq platform with custom primers. The published analysis was carried out like this. MiGEC was used to process raw reads and extract unique molecular identifiers, and MiXCR was used to find CDR3 positions. For each individual, recombination models were inferred using an EM algorithm with the repgenHMM and IGoR tools. The analysis of shared clonotypes was done with the tcR package in R, with sharing normalized by the product of cloneset sizes. Out-of-frame nonproductive sequences were analyzed to study raw recombination free of thymic and clonal selection effects. TCRdb trimmed the raw reads at Q25, called clones with MiXCR and kept productive beta chains. Every entry covers one CDR3 protein and lists the most common genes and DNA from its rows. TCRdb's processing, not the study's, gives the V and J calls here. Counted in this sample were 250,000 or so distinct CDR3 sequences; roughly 7% of them appeared once. The leading ten clones occupy around 3.4% of the sample.

Trimming takes 7 bases from V and 5 bases from J, and the germline ends sit 11 bases apart. Including cysteine and phenylalanine, the CDR3 has 12 amino acids. The kept DNA is CDR3 alone, 36 bases in frame from the first base. Via the germline V gene, CDR1 is SNHLY and CDR2 FYNNEI. Every donor in the study was a healthy Caucasian. The twin cohort consisted of three pairs of female monozygotic twins, all aged 18 to 29 years. Miltenyi CD45RO+ enrichment and human naive T-cell isolation kits were used to isolate memory (CD45RO+) and naive T cells from PBMC. Broader findings and caveats from the paper: Compared with coincidental sharing between unrelated individuals, out-of-frame TCR alpha sequences shared between twins had an excess of sequences with low generation probability. In monozygotic twins, recombination models systematically underestimated out-of-frame TCR alpha sharing, but the models matched the sharing seen between unrelated individuals. A weaker excess of twin sharing was found in beta out-of-frame sequences because the signal-to-noise ratio was lowered by fewer shared sequences. Fewer insertions were carried by abundant cord blood beta clonotypes, a similar but weaker trend appeared in young adult naive repertoires, and no such trend appeared in memory repertoires. Invariant T cells such as MAIT and iNKT could partly confound zero-insertion analyses, though diverse VJ usage argued against this for most clonotypes. Conclusions relied on cross-sectional statistical analysis, since the same donors could not be followed over many years.

The same sample was also used in a study of yellow fever vaccine responses in identical twins. The second study, in turn, reports: According to the authors, in identical twins the way T cells responded to vaccination appeared partly convergent and partly personalized. Focusing on identical twins, the study followed the T cell clones that responded to the vaccine, and did so with precision.

The sequence was collected from a woman between 18 and 29 years old in good health. What was sequenced was memory (CD45RO+) T cells sorted from blood. Reading the label with the study, this specimen's cell subset or site is: CD45RO+ enriched T cells. This receptor chain uses TRBV2 and TRBJ1-1; the D gene is possibly TRBD1, with 6 bases matching. The DNA sequence reads TGTGCCAGCACGACAGGAATAACTGAAGCTTTCTTT. It translates as CASTTGITEAFF. With all but the CDR3 taken from the reference TRBV2 and TRBJ1-1 genes, the full variable domain is: EPEVTQTPSHQVTQMGQEVILRCVPISNHLYFYWYRQILGQKVEFLVSFYNNEISEKSEIFDDQFSVERPDGSNFTLKIRSTKLEDSAMYFCASTTGITEAFFGQGTRLTVV.